Following are 31 T cell receptor beta chains from one sample sequenced in a study of shared clonotypes between healthy human individuals. Only CD45RO-negative cells positively selected for CCR7 counted as naive CD8 cells, so terminally differentiated effector memory CD45RA+ cells were excluded. The method was immunoSEQ multiplex PCR; TCRdb's version includes in-frame clones alone and lacks a portion of them. The sample has about 650,000 clones, around 95% seen once. Source material: naive CD8+ T cells sorted from blood. These receptors were taken from a young woman in good health.

This clone has a single count. The J gene is TRBJ1-5, the V gene TRBV28; TRBD1 matches 8 bases. Germline V gene sequence: CDR1 MDHEN, CDR2 SYDVKM. J lost 3 bases, V lost 6 bases, and 16 bases had no gene match. This CDR3 contains 18 residues. The CDR3 DNA follows: TGTGCCAGCAGCCAAGGGTTTTCAGGGGGCTGGGACAATCAGCCCCAGCATTTT. Translating gives CASSQGFSGGWDNQPQHF.

This clone was seen a single time. V usage is TRBV5-6 and J usage is TRBJ2-5; 12 bases agree with TRBD2. The CDR3 is 18 residues long. Germline values: CDR1 SGHDT, CDR2 YYEEEE. With 4 bases clipped from V and 5 bases from J, the junction kept 15 bases outside the gene matches. CDR3 residues: CASSPYIASGRATETQYF. Here the CDR3 DNA reads TGTGCCAGCAGCCCCTACATCGCTAGCGGGAGGGCCACGGAGACCCAGTACTTC.

The chain recombines TRBV7-8 with TRBJ2-2; no clear D gene. Germline lookup yields CDR1 SGHVS and CDR2 FQNEAQ. V was trimmed by 1 base and J by 5 bases, leaving 8 bases between them. This CDR3 comprises 14 residues. CDR3 nucleotide sequence: TGTGCCAGCAGCTTAGTAATCGGAACCGGGGAGCTGTTTTTT. Translating gives CASSLVIGTGELFF.

The chain has TRBV5-6 and TRBJ2-7; D remains ambiguous. The V gene lost 1 base and the J gene lost 3 bases, with 14 bases spanning the gap. CDR1 is SGHDT, CDR2 YYEEEE, per germline. The CDR3 spans 15 residues. CDR3 nucleotides: TGTGCCAGCAGCTTGCGGGCGGAAAGATACTACGAGCAGTACTTC. Translated: CASSLRAERYYEQYF.

The rearrangement uses TRBV29-1 and TRBJ2-7; 7 bases line up with TRBD1. Germline assignment: CDR1 SQVTM and CDR2 ANQGSEA. The CDR3 length is 14 residues. V gave up 5 bases and J gave up 7 bases; unmatched junction bases: 14. The CDR3 DNA reads TGCAGCGTTTACCGAAGGGACAGACCCTTTGAGCAGTACTTC. Its protein product is CSVYRRDRPFEQYF.

The chain recombines TRBV27 with TRBJ1-1, with D possibly being TRBD1 (6 bases). The CDR3 consists of 14 residues. The V end was cut by 6 bases, the J end by 2 bases, with 13 bases between. Germline loops: CDR1 MNHEY, CDR2 SMNVEV (reference sequence). Here the CDR3 reads CASSSGVGNTEAFF. CDR3 nucleotides: TGTGCCAGCAGCTCAGGGGTGGGTAACACTGAAGCTTTCTTT.

The chain employs TRBV11-2 and TRBJ2-1; D might be TRBD2 (5 bases). The CDR3 is 15 residues long. Germline-derived CDR1 and CDR2 are SGHAT and FQNNGV. V lost 3 bases, J lost 2 bases, and 11 bases lay in between. The CDR3 sequence is CASSFGRGTYNEQFF. DNA for the CDR3: TGTGCCAGCAGCTTCGGTCGGGGTACCTACAATGAGCAGTTCTTC. The full variable domain, in which reference TRBV11-2 and TRBJ2-1 provide the parts outside the CDR3, is EAGVAQSPRYKIIEKRQSVAFWCNPISGHATLYWYQQILGQGPKLLIQFQNNGVVDDSQLPKDRFSAERLKGVDSTLKIQPAKLEDSAVYLCASSFGRGTYNEQFFGPGTRLTVL.

This chain joins TRBV19 and TRBJ2-3; D not certain. The length of the CDR3 is 14 residues. Trimming cost V 5 bases and J 4 bases, with 13 bases left between them. Germline V gives CDR1 LNHDA, CDR2 SQIVND (reference sequence). In DNA, the CDR3 is TGTGCCAGTAGTCCTCGACTCTCCCCAGATACGCAGTATTTT. Protein sequence: CASSPRLSPDTQYF.

The chain couples TRBV5-4 to TRBJ2-7; TRBD2 matches 9 bases. The CDR3 is 13 residues long. Per germline, CDR1 SGHNT and CDR2 YYREEE (reference sequence). Germline trimming cut 5 bases from V and 4 bases from J; bases unmatched to any gene: 4. CDR3 coding DNA: TGTGCCAGCAGTTGGAGCGGGAGGTACGAGCAGTACTTC. Protein product: CASSWSGRYEQYF. The full variable domain, in which reference TRBV5-4 and TRBJ2-7 provide the parts outside the CDR3, is ETGVTQSPTHLIKTRGQQVTLRCSSQSGHNTVSWYQQALGQGPQFIFQYYREEENGRGNFPPRFSGLQFPNYSSELNVNALELDDSALYLCASSWSGRYEQYFGPGTRLTVT.

V and J are TRBV15 and TRBJ2-1; the D gene is possibly TRBD1 (5 bases). Germline V gene sequence: CDR1 LNHNV, CDR2 YYDKDF (reference sequence). This CDR3 spans 13 amino acids. The ends were cut back, 0 bases at V and 8 bases at J, with 8 bases in the middle. CDR3 in DNA: TGTGCCACCAGCAGAGACAGGGTTGATGAGCAGTTCTTC. Translation: CATSRDRVDEQFF.

J is TRBJ2-3 and V is TRBV20-1; no clear D. V was trimmed by 4 bases and J by 8 bases, leaving 4 bases between them. Looked up from germline, CDR1 is DFQATT and CDR2 is SNEGSKA (reference sequence). This CDR3 contains 9 residues. The CDR3 DNA reads TGCAGTGCTATGCCTACGCAGTATTTT. Protein sequence: CSAMPTQYF.

The chain employs TRBV5-1 and TRBJ2-3; 8 bases agree with TRBD1. The CDR3 has 18 residues. CDR1 is SGHRS, CDR2 YFSETQ, per germline. V dropped 5 bases and J dropped 4; count of bases not matched to a gene: 18. DNA for the CDR3: TGCGCCAGCAGTCATCACGGTGGGGCAGGGGGCGCGGCAGATACGCAGTATTTT. The encoded protein is CASSHHGGAGGAADTQYF.

This chain links TRBV7-6 with TRBJ2-5, with D unclear. The germline V gene has CDR1 SGHVS and CDR2 FNYEAQ. The CDR3 length is 14 residues. Between the trimmed V and J ends, which lost 4 bases and 5 bases, there was a span of 14 bases. The CDR3 DNA follows: TGTGCCAGCAGCTATCCGGGCCTTACGGAGACCCAGTACTTC. Translation: CASSYPGLTETQYF.

The CDR3 protein is CASSPRSGSGDEQFF. DNA of the CDR3: TGTGCCAGCAGCCCCCGTAGCGGGAGCGGCGATGAGCAGTTCTTC. This chain uses TRBV7-9 with TRBJ2-1, with 9 positions matching TRBD2. V lost 5 bases and J lost 8; bases outside the gene matches: 10. Germline CDR1 SEHNR, CDR2 FQNEAQ (reference sequence). The CDR3 is 15 amino acids.

The V gene is TRBV7-9, the J gene TRBJ2-5, with D possibly TRBD2 on 5 matching bases. Germline-derived CDR1 and CDR2 are SEHNR and FQNEAQ (reference sequence). There are 14 residues in the CDR3. Trimming removed 2 bases from V and 1 base from J, with 8 bases in between. The CDR3 coding sequence is TGTGCCAGCAGCTTAAGCGGACCCCAAGAGACCCAGTACTTC. Amino acid sequence: CASSLSGPQETQYF.

The DNA of the CDR3 is TGTGCCAGCAGCCCAGCAAGGGAGGGGGGCGGCGCAGATACGCAGTATTTT. This gives the protein CASSPAREGGGADTQYF. V usage is TRBV13 and J usage is TRBJ2-3; possibly TRBD2 for D (7 bases). Germline V gene sequence: CDR1 PRHDT, CDR2 FYEKMQ (reference sequence). V was cut by 5 bases and J by 4 bases, with 22 bases left in between. The CDR3 is 17 amino acids. Supplemented by reference TRBV13 and TRBJ2-3, the full variable domain reads AAGVIQSPRHLIKEKRETATLKCYPIPRHDTVYWYQQGPGQDPQFLISFYEKMQSDKGSIPDRFSAQQFSDYHSELNMSSLELGDSALYFCASSPAREGGGADTQYFGPGTRLTVL.

The chain links TRBV27 to TRBJ2-7; 7 bases match TRBD1. The J segment lost 2 bases and the V segment lost 5 bases, leaving 6 bases of the junction unmatched. Germline V gives CDR1 MNHEY, CDR2 SMNVEV (reference sequence). This CDR3 has 14 residues. The CDR3 protein is CASSPLTGTYEQYF. DNA for the CDR3: TGTGCCAGCAGTCCGCTGACAGGGACCTACGAGCAGTACTTC.

This chain connects TRBV7-9 to TRBJ2-3, with TRBD1 matching 8 bases. The CDR3 consists of 15 residues. Losses at the gene ends were 5 bases for V and 6 bases for J; bases not matched to a gene: 10. Germline CDR1 is SEHNR and CDR2 is FQNEAQ (reference sequence). CDR3 in DNA: TGTGCCAGCAGCCCCCCAGGGGGCCGGGTGGATACGCAGTATTTT. Translated: CASSPPGGRVDTQYF.

The gene calls are TRBV7-6 and TRBJ2-5; D may correspond to TRBD1 or TRBD2 (5 bases each). With the DNA end fitting TRBJ2-7 better, the J assignment may be wrong. Germline lookup yields CDR1 SGHVS and CDR2 FNYEAQ. The CDR3 totals 14 residues. DNA for the CDR3: TGTGCCAGCAGCCCCAGGGCGGGTTCCTACGAGCAGTACTTC. It codes for CASSPRAGSYEQYF.

This clone was seen just once. The gene calls are TRBV2 and TRBJ2-5; 8 bases agree with TRBD1. This CDR3 is built from 15 residues. J gave up 5 bases and V 5 bases, and 10 bases lay outside the gene matches. Germline lookup yields CDR1 SNHLY and CDR2 FYNNEI. Here the CDR3 reads CASSTTGGLGETQYF. CDR3 DNA sequence: TGTGCCAGCAGTACCACAGGGGGGCTAGGGGAGACCCAGTACTTC.

The V and J genes are TRBV27 and TRBJ1-4; 9 bases agree with TRBD1. The CDR3 length is 11 residues. Germline assignment: CDR1 MNHEY and CDR2 SMNVEV (reference sequence). The trim removed 5 bases at V and 15 bases at J, leaving 4 bases unmatched. In DNA, the CDR3 is TGTGCCAGCAGTCAGGGACAGGGAATGTTTTTT. Translated, it gives CASSQGQGMFF.

This clone was found once. In DNA, the CDR3 is TGTGCCAGCAGTTCCTTGACGGCCTGGGGCGAGCAGTACTTC. This encodes CASSSLTAWGEQYF. The V call is TRBV28, the J call TRBJ2-7; no definite D call. This CDR3 is 14 amino acids long. The germline gives CDR1 MDHEN, CDR2 SYDVKM. V was pared by 4 bases and J by 6 bases, with 16 bases between.

V is TRBV7-9 and J is TRBJ2-1; the D is unclear. The CDR3 covers 13 residues. Germline V lookup: CDR1 SEHNR, CDR2 FQNEAQ (reference sequence). Trimming stripped 3 bases from V and 9 bases from J, with 12 bases between. The CDR3 DNA is TGTGCCAGCAGCTTGCCCCTTGGGGTTGAGCAGTTCTTC. Translated: CASSLPLGVEQFF.

J is TRBJ2-5 and V is TRBV30; 7 bases are shared with TRBD2. With the DNA end fitting TRBJ2-7 better, the J assignment may be wrong. This CDR3 is 14 amino acids long. CDR1 GTSNPN and CDR2 SVGIG come from the germline V gene (reference sequence). The CDR3 DNA follows: TGTGCCTGGAGTGTAGGTGCGGGAGTCTCCGAGCAGTACTTC. Its protein is CAWSVGAGVSEQYF.

The chain uses TRBV13 and TRBJ2-1; possible D gene TRBD2, 6 bases. The germline CDR1 and CDR2 sequences are PRHDT and FYEKMQ (reference sequence). The CDR3 contains 15 residues. The germline V and J ends were trimmed by 5 bases and 6 bases, with 17 bases remaining between them. Here the CDR3 reads CASSPDASVPNEQFF. The CDR3 DNA is TGTGCCAGCAGCCCTGACGCTAGCGTCCCCAATGAGCAGTTCTTC.

This clone was recorded once. The chain employs TRBV5-1 and TRBJ2-3, with 10 bases fitting TRBD2. The V gene's germline CDR1 is SGHRS and CDR2 YFSETQ. The CDR3 sequence is 16 residues long. After removal of 4 bases from V and 0 bases from J, the junction contained 5 bases not matched to a gene. The CDR3 loop is CASSPTSGSSTDTQYF. In DNA form, the CDR3 reads TGCGCCAGCAGCCCGACTAGCGGGTCTAGCACAGATACGCAGTATTTT. The full variable domain, with the rest looked up from reference TRBV5-1 and TRBJ2-3, is KAGVTQTPRYLIKTRGQQVTLSCSPISGHRSVSWYQQTPGQGLQFLFEYFSETQRNKGNFPGRFSGRQFSNSRSEMNVSTLELGDSALYLCASSPTSGSSTDTQYFGPGTRLTVL.

V gene TRBV7-9 combines with J gene TRBJ2-2, with unresolved D. Looked up from germline, CDR1 is SEHNR and CDR2 is FQNEAQ (reference sequence). This CDR3 contains 17 residues. With 5 bases removed from V and 0 bases from J, the gap between germline ends came to 16 bases. The CDR3 loop reads CASSANPQNSNTGELFF. DNA for the CDR3: TGTGCCAGCAGCGCAAATCCACAGAATTCGAACACCGGGGAGCTGTTTTTT.

The V call is TRBV4-1, the J call TRBJ2-1, with TRBD2 identical over 13 bases. The ends lost 1 base at V and 0 bases at J; junction bases unmatched: 12. The CDR3 is made up of 21 amino acids. Germline CDR1 MGHRA, CDR2 YSYEKL. The CDR3 loop reads CASSQGDPGLAGSYSYNEQFF. The CDR3 DNA sequence: TGCGCCAGCAGCCAAGGCGATCCGGGACTAGCGGGAAGTTACTCCTACAATGAGCAGTTCTTC.

The chain combines TRBV7-7 with TRBJ2-2; 12 bases line up with TRBD1. Unmatched junction bases numbered 7, after V lost 4 bases and J lost 7 bases. The V gene's germline CDR1 is SSHAT and CDR2 FNYEAQ (reference sequence). The CDR3 is made up of 16 amino acids. DNA of the CDR3: TGTGCCAGCAGCTCGTCGGGACAGGGGGCAGACGGGGAGCTGTTTTTT. This encodes CASSSSGQGADGELFF.

The chain has TRBV4-1 and TRBJ1-1; D is perhaps TRBD1 (6 bases). The germline V gene has CDR1 MGHRA and CDR2 YSYEKL. V was pared by 2 bases and J by 6 bases, with 22 bases between. The CDR3 is 17 amino acids. CDR3 DNA: TGCGCCAGCAGCCAAACCAACAGAGGACAACGGGGGCCTGAAGCTTTCTTT. It specifies CASSQTNRGQRGPEAFF.

The J gene is TRBJ2-1, the V gene TRBV9, with a possible D match to TRBD2 (5 bases). The length of the CDR3 is 15 residues. V lost 4 bases and J 1 base, leaving 12 bases between the germline ends. In germline, CDR1 is SGDLS, CDR2 YYNGEE. The CDR3 reads CASSPPSGSYNEQFF. The CDR3 nucleotides read TGTGCCAGCAGCCCTCCCAGCGGTTCCTACAATGAGCAGTTCTTC. Full variable domain (outside the CDR3, taken from reference TRBV9 and TRBJ2-1): DSGVTQTPKHLITATGQRVTLRCSPRSGDLSVYWYQQSLDQGLQFLIQYYNGEERAKGNILERFSAQQFPDLHSELNLSSLELGDSALYFCASSPPSGSYNEQFFGPGTRLTVL.